This T cell receptor (beta chain) was sequenced in a study of graft-versus-host responses after intestinal transplantation. Study details: As for transplant type, recipients had multivisceral, liver-intestinal, or isolated intestinal grafts. Anti-thymocyte globulin served as induction for all recipients, who then took tacrolimus and steroids for about three years. Points from the study as a whole: There were GvH clones found in recipient marrow, and some of them appeared first in ileum or blood. Early post-transplant declines in HvG were associated with peak levels of circulating GvH clones.

Measured with immunoSEQ multiplex PCR; TCRdb has only the in-frame clones, and not every one. The sample lists some 100,000 clones, roughly 87% occurring once. The germline gives CDR1 MNHEY, CDR2 SMNVEV (reference sequence). Trimming took off 11 bases at V and 4 bases at J, with 21 bases between the two ends. This CDR3 contains 14 residues. As for this clone: Its antigen is as yet unknown.

Sample: unstimulated CD4+ T cells sorted from spleen or lymph node cells, taken before transplant. This chain uses TRBV27 with TRBJ2-7; unclear D gene. This clonotype was sampled from a human donor who was the organ donor for an intestinal transplant. CDR3 DNA: TGTGCCCCCCGTCCCGGAAATCGTGGATACGAGCAGTACTTC. Translating it yields CAPRPGNRGYEQYF.